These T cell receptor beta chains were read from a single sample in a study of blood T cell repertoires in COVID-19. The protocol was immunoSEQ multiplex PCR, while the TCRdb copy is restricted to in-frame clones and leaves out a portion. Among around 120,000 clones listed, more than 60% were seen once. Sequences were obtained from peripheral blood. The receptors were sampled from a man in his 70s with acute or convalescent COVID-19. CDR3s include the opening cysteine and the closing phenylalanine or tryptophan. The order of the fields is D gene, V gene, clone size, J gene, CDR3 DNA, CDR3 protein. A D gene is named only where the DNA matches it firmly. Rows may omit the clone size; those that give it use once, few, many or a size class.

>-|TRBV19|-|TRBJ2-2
TGTGCCAGTAGTCGTTTTTTACAGGGAATTCTTGGTTTCGGGGAGCTGTTTTTT
CASSRFLQGILGFGELFF
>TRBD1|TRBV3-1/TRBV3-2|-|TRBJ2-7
TGTGCCAGCAGCGTCATGACAGGGTTTAGCTACGAGCAGTACTTC
CASSVMTGFSYEQYF
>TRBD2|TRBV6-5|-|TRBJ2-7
TGTGCCAGCAGTTACGCGGGACTAGGGGAGGGTGAGCAGTACTTC
CASSYAGLGEGEQYF
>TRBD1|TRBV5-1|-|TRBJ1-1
TGCGCCAGCAGCTTTTATGAGGGGGCGGCTTTCTTT
CASSFYEGAAFF
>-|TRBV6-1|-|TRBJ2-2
TGTGCCAGCAGTGAATTGGCAGGTGTAGCCGGGGAGCTGTTTTTT
CASSELAGVAGELFF
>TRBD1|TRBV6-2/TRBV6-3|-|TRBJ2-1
TGTGCCAGCAGTTTCGACAGGGGGCGGAATGAGCAGTTCTTC
CASSFDRGRNEQFF
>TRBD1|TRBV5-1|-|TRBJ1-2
TGCGCCAGCACCGACAGGGCCGCATATGGCTACACCTTC
CASTDRAAYGYTF
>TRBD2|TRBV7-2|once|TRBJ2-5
TGTGCCAGCAGCAAGACTAGCGGGGGGGCGAGGGAGACCCAGTACTTC
CASSKTSGGARETQYF
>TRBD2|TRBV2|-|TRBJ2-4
TGTGCCAGCAGTGAACGTGGCCTAGCGGGGGGTTTAGCCAAAAACATTCAGTACTTC
CASSERGLAGGLAKNIQYF
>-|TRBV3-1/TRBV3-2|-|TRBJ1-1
TGTGCCAGCAGTTCCAAGGGCGGGGACACTGAAGCTTTCTTT
CASSSKGGDTEAFF
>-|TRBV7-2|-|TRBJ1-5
TGTGCCAGCAGCTTAGCGGGCCCTAGCAATCAGCCCCAGCATTTT
CASSLAGPSNQPQHF
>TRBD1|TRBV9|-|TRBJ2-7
TGTGCCAGCAGCGACGGACAGGGGGAAGACGAGCAGTACTTC
CASSDGQGEDEQYF
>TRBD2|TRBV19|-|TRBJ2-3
TGTGCCAGTAGTATCGGAGCGGGGGGATCTCAGATGCAGTATTTT
CASSIGAGGSQMQYF
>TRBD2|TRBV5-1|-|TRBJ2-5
TGCGCCAGCAGCCCGTTAGCGGGGGGGGTCCAAGAGACCCAGTACTTC
CASSPLAGGVQETQYF
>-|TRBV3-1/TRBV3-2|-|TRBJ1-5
TGTGCCAGCAGCCAAATGGCGGGAGTCGGACAGCCCCAGCATTTT
CASSQMAGVGQPQHF
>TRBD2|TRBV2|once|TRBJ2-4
TGTGCCAGCAGAGCAAGCGGGGGACCAGCCAAAAACATTCAGTACTTC
CASRASGGPAKNIQYF
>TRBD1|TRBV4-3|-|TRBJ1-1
TGCGCCAGCAGCCATGACAACAGGGGGAACACTGAAGCTTTCTTT
CASSHDNRGNTEAFF
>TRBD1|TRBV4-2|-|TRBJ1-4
TGTGCCAGCAGTACCGGGACAGGGGATGAAAAACTGTTTTTT
CASSTGTGDEKLFF
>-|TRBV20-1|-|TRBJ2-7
TGCAGTGCTACCCTCCACGAGGAGCAGTACTTC
CSATLHEEQYF
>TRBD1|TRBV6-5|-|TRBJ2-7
TGTGCCAGCAGTTACTCGGGGACAGGGTGGTACTACGAGCAGTACTTC
CASSYSGTGWYYEQYF
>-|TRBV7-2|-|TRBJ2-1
TGTGCCAGCAGCTTAGCGGTGAGTTCGGGGATGTACAATGAGCAGTTCTTC
CASSLAVSSGMYNEQFF
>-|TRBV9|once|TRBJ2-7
TGTGCCAGCAGCGTATCCCAGGGTCGGCACGAGCAGTACTTC
CASSVSQGRHEQYF
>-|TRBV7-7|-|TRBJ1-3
TGTGCCAGCAGCACCGGTCCGGGGGCTGGAAACACCATATATTTT
CASSTGPGAGNTIYF
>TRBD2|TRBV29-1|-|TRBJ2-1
TGCAGCGTTGTCGGGACTAGCGGTTACAATGAGCAGTTCTTC
CSVVGTSGYNEQFF
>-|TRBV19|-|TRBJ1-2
TGTGCCAGTAGTATACGAGGTCTTAGTGGCTACACCTTC
CASSIRGLSGYTF
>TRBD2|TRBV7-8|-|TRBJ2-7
TGTGCCAGCAGCCCCCCCAAGCGGCCGGGGGGGGTCAACGAGCAGTACTTC
CASSPPKRPGGVNEQYF
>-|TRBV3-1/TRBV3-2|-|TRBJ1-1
TGTGCCAGCACCCGACTCACGGACACTGAAGCTTTCTTT
CASTRLTDTEAFF
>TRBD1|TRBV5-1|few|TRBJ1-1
TGCGCCAGCAGCCGACAGGGTCAAACGAACACTGAAGCTTTCTTT
CASSRQGQTNTEAFF
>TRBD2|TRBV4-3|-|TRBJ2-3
TGCGCCAGCAGCCAATCAGGACTAGCGGGGGGCACAGATACGCAGTATTTT
CASSQSGLAGGTDTQYF
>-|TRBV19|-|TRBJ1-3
TGTGCCAGTAGTCTGACAAGCGGAAACACCATATATTTT
CASSLTSGNTIYF
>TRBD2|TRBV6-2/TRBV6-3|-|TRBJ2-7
TGTGCCAGCAGTTACCATACTAGCGGGGTCAGCTCCTACGAGCAGTACTTC
CASSYHTSGVSSYEQYF
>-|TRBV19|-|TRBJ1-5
TGTGCCAGTAGTAGGACAGATTATAGCAATCAGCCCCAGCATTTT
CASSRTDYSNQPQHF
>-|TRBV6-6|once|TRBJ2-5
TGTGCCAGCGGATACGGACAGTCCCAAGAGACCCAGTACTTC
CASGYGQSQETQYF
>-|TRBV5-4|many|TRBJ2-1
TGTGCCAGCAGCCTAGCAGGGGTACACTACAATGAGCAGTTCTTC
CASSLAGVHYNEQFF
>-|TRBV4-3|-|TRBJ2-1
TGCGCCAGCAGCCAAGATCAAATCAGGGCAGGTGAGCAGTTCTTC
CASSQDQIRAGEQFF
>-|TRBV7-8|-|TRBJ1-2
TGTGCCAGCAGCTCTACGGTTAACTATGGCTACACCTTC
CASSSTVNYGYTF
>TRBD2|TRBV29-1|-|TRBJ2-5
TGCAGCGTTGAGAAACGGGGGGGCGGCGTTCAAGAGACCCAGTACTTC
CSVEKRGGGVQETQYF
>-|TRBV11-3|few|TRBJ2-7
TGTGCCAGCAGCTTGCGTGCCCCCGAGGGAGAGCAGTACTTC
CASSLRAPEGEQYF
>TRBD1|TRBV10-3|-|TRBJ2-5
TGTGCCATCAGCGAGACCCTGACAGGGGAGGCCCAGTACTTC
CAISETLTGEAQYF
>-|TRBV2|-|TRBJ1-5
TGTGCCAGCAGTGAACGCCTCGAGGATCAGCCCCAGCATTTT
CASSERLEDQPQHF
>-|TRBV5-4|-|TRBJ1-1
TGTGCCAGCAGCATTGGACAGATGAACACTGAAGCTTTCTTT
CASSIGQMNTEAFF
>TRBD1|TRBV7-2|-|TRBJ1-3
TGTGCCAGCAGCTTGTTACAGGGGGCCGGAAACACCATATATTTT
CASSLLQGAGNTIYF
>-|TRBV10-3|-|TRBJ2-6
TGTGCCATCAGTGACACATCAGGGTACTCTGGGGCCAACGTCCTGACTTTC
CAISDTSGYSGANVLTF
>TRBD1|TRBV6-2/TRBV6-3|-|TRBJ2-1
TGTGCCAGCAGTTACGGGACAGCGTCGGGGACAGAGCAGTTCTTC
CASSYGTASGTEQFF
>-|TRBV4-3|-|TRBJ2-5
TGCGCCAGCAGCCAAGATAGGACGGGGTGGGGAGGAGAGACCCAGTACTTC
CASSQDRTGWGGETQYF
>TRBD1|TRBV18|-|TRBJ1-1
TGTGCCAGCTCACAGGGAACAGGGGGTAGCACTGAAGCTTTCTTT
CASSQGTGGSTEAFF
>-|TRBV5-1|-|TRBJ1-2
TGCGCCAGCAGCTTGGCCCAGGGCGGAGGCTACACCTTC
CASSLAQGGGYTF
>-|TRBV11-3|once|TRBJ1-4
TGTGCCAGCAGCTTCCAGGGAACTAATGAAAAACTGTTTTTT
CASSFQGTNEKLFF
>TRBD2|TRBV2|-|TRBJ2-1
TGTGCCAGCAGTGCCCGGGGGACTAGCGGGGGGGATGAGCAGTTCTTC
CASSARGTSGGDEQFF
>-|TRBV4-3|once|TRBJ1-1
TGCGCCAGCAGTAAGAGGGACACTGAAGCTTTCTTT
CASSKRDTEAFF
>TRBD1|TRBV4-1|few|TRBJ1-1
TGCGCCAGCAGCCAAGTAAAAACCATCGGGACAGGGGGCGTGAACACTGAAGCTTTCTTT
CASSQVKTIGTGGVNTEAFF
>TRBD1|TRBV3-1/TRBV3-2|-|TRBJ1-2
TGTGCCAGCAGAAGAGAGGGCGGACAGGACTACACCTTC
CASRREGGQDYTF
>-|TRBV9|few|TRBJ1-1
TGTGCCAGCAGCGTAGTCCCTACAGGGTCGGGCACTGAAGCTTTCTTT
CASSVVPTGSGTEAFF